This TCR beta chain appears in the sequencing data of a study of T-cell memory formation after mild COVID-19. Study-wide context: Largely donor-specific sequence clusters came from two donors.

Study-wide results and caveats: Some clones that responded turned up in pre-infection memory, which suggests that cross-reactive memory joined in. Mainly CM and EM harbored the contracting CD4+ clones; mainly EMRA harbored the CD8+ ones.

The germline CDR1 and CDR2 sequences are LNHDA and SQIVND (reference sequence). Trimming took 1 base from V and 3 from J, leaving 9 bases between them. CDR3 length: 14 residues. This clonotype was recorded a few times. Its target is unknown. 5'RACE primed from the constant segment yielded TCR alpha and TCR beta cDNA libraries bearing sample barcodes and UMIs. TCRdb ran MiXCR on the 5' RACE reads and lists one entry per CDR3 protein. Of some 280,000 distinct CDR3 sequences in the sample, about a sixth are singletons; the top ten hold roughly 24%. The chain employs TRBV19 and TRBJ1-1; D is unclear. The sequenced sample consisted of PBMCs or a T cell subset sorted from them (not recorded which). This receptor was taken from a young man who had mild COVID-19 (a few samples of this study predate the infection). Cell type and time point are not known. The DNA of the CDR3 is TGTGCCAGTAGTATAGTTCCGGGCTACACTGAAGCTTTCTTT. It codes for CASSIVPGYTEAFF.